This TCR beta chain was identified in a study of blood T cell repertoires in COVID-19 (dated by TCRdb to 2020 to 2021). As for the study more broadly: Collaborator samples came from the United States, Italy and Spain and covered acute and convalescent phases of COVID-19. The prospective study material was composed of cDNA or gDNA derived from T cells, B-cell-depleted T cells, or PBMCs. The repertoires were released in a freely available public database meant as a resource for research on the immune response to SARS-CoV-2. The samples were drawn from two sources: the first 160 participants of the ongoing ImmuneRACE study, and 1,000 to 1,500 subjects contributed by 6 global collaborators. Nearly every sample came with metadata listing a de-identified subject ID, COVID-19 status, age in years and sex. The dataset comprised deeply sampled blood TCRbeta repertoires from subjects exposed to, actively infected with, or recovered from COVID-19. HLA class I and class II types, where available, came from metadata supplied by the sample provider rather than from assay-based typing.

Findings and caveats that apply to the study as a whole: Clinical and demographic metadata were provided uncurated, with the amount varying by source and participant.

The immunoSEQ Assay, a bias-controlled multiplex PCR, was used to amplify TCRbeta CDR3 regions from genomic DNA. Turning to the authors' computational methods: The number of nucleated cells in each sample was estimated by amplification of reference gene primers within the assay. To quantify the absolute abundance of each unique TCRbeta CDR3 rearrangement, sequence reads were collapsed and filtered. Productive Simpson clonality was computed per sample as the square root of Simpson's diversity index over productive rearrangements. Drawn from immuneACCESS, this table holds only the in-frame rearrangements with V and J called that TCRdb kept. Clones are partly lost; checked studies trace under half to an unresolved V gene and leave the rest unexplained. The V and J calls and clone size are taken from that table; D and trimming were inferred from the DNA. This sample has around 130,000 clones in its table, and approximately 84% of those were observed once. The ten largest clones take up about 1.5% of the sample.

Collaborating institutions collected whole blood in K2EDTA tubes following their own protocols. For TCRbeta analysis, collaborators shipped samples in one of three forms: frozen whole blood, isolated PBMCs, or DNA extracted from either of those sample types. In the case of this clone: Its binding antigen is unknown. Base qualities are not recorded, but no much larger clone differs from it by a single base.

Taken from cysteine to phenylalanine, the CDR3 has 17 residues. Only CDR3 DNA remains: 51 bases, in frame from the first base. The germline V gene yields LGHNT for CDR1 and FRNRAP for CDR2. Trimming removed 0 bases from V and 12 bases from J; the gene matches leave 11 bases unexplained. Material for sequencing was peripheral blood. Recombination joined TRBV12-5 with TRBJ2-1, and TRBD2 aligns with 13 junction nucleotides. The source of this sequence is a man aged 60 to 69 with acute or convalescent COVID-19. The CDR3 reads CASGLVLFGTSGDGQFF. The DNA reads as follows: TGTGCTAGTGGTTTGGTACTTTTCGGGACTAGCGGGGATGGGCAGTTCTTC.